This is a list of T cell receptor beta chains from one sample in a study of T cell changes during pregnancy in multiple sclerosis. The repertoire was sequenced with immunoSEQ multiplex PCR; TCRdb's copy has only in-frame clones and lacks some. The table shows more than 80,000 clones, with over 80% occurring only once. The source was PBMCs, collected in the first trimester of pregnancy. The source of these receptors is a female donor in good health, serving as a control in a pregnancy study. Some clones in this sample may be carry-over from other donors' samples. CDR3s include the opening cysteine and the closing phenylalanine or tryptophan. A D gene is named only where the DNA matches it firmly. Rows give clone size only sometimes, using once, few, many, or a class for an expanded clone.

CDR3 DNA	CDR3 protein	D gene	J gene	clone size	V gene
TGTGCCAGCAGTTGGACAGGAGCCAAAAACATTCAGTACTTC	CASSWTGAKNIQYF	TRBD1	TRBJ2-4	.	TRBV7-2
TGTGCCAGCAGCCAAGACCGGGGGGAGCAGTTCTTC	CASSQDRGEQFF	.	TRBJ2-1	.	TRBV4-2
TGTGCCAGCAGTTTATTTGACAGGGACGGTCAGCCCCAGCATTTT	CASSLFDRDGQPQHF	TRBD1	TRBJ1-5	.	TRBV28
TGTGCCAGCACTGGGCCCCCCGGGACAAATGAAAAACTGTTTTTT	CASTGPPGTNEKLFF	.	TRBJ1-4	.	TRBV6-6
TGTGCCAGCAGCCCCCGGACTAGCGGGAGATCGGACTACGAGCAGTACTTC	CASSPRTSGRSDYEQYF	TRBD2	TRBJ2-7	.	TRBV7-9
TGTGCCAGCAGCCAAGTGGGACACCAGAATGAAAAACTGTTTTTT	CASSQVGHQNEKLFF	.	TRBJ1-4	.	TRBV4-2
TGTGCCAGTAGTATAGCAGGGTACTCTGGGGCCAACGTCCTGACTTTC	CASSIAGYSGANVLTF	.	TRBJ2-6	.	TRBV19
TGTGCCAGCAGTTACGTGGGGCTGTCTTTCTTT	CASSYVGLSFF	.	TRBJ1-1	.	TRBV6-5
TGTGCCAGCAGCTCGGGACTAGCGGGAGGTTACACCGGGGAGCTGTTTTTT	CASSSGLAGGYTGELFF	TRBD2	TRBJ2-2	.	TRBV7-9
TGCGCCAGCAGCTTCGAGCGGGGTTACAATGAGCAGTTCTTC	CASSFERGYNEQFF	TRBD2	TRBJ2-1	.	TRBV5-1
TGTGCCAGCTCCCTCTTGGACAGTGAAGCTTTCTTT	CASSLLDSEAFF	.	TRBJ1-1	.	TRBV18
TGTGCCAGTACCTCACCCGGGACTAGCGCCTACAATGAGCAGTTCTTC	CASTSPGTSAYNEQFF	TRBD2	TRBJ2-1	.	TRBV19
TGTGCCAGAAGCTTGGGTGGAGGGCAGTCTAGATACACTGAAGCTTTCTTT	CARSLGGGQSRYTEAFF	.	TRBJ1-1	.	TRBV5-3
TGTGCCAGCAGCCAAGACGAGGGGGCCATTGGCTACACCTTC	CASSQDEGAIGYTF	TRBD1	TRBJ1-2	.	TRBV4-2
TGCGCCAGCAGCTGGGGGGAGAGTTTTAGAGAGCAGTTCTTC	CASSWGESFREQFF	.	TRBJ2-1	.	TRBV5-1
TGTGCCAGCAGCGAGGGACTGAGGTACGAGCAGTACTTC	CASSEGLRYEQYF	.	TRBJ2-7	.	TRBV6-1
TGCGCCAGCAGCAGATTGACAGGGTTGAACACTGAAGCTTTCTTT	CASSRLTGLNTEAFF	TRBD1	TRBJ1-1	.	TRBV5-1
TGTGCCAGCAAACCACTTAACGAAGAGACCCAGTACTTC	CASKPLNEETQYF	.	TRBJ2-5	once	TRBV2
TGTGCCAGCAGCCCCGGTTTGGAGGCCGGGAGAAACACCATATATTTT	CASSPGLEAGRNTIYF	.	TRBJ1-3	.	TRBV9
TGTGCCAGCAGCTTAAGCGGCGGTAACTATGGCTACACCTTC	CASSLSGGNYGYTF	.	TRBJ1-2	.	TRBV7-9
TGTGCCAGCAGCTTAGGGCACTACAATGAGCAGTTCTTC	CASSLGHYNEQFF	.	TRBJ2-1	.	TRBV11-2
TGCGCCAGCAGCCCCCTCGCAGGGGGCGGTAATGGTGAAGCTTTCTTT	CASSPLAGGGNGEAFF	TRBD1	TRBJ1-1	.	TRBV5-1
TGTGCCACCAGCAGGGCACAGGGGGCGGAGACCCAGTACTTC	CATSRAQGAETQYF	TRBD1	TRBJ2-5	.	TRBV15
TGTGCCAGCTCACCAGGTCAGGGAAGACGTGAAGCTTTCTTT	CASSPGQGRREAFF	.	TRBJ1-1	.	TRBV18
TGTGCCAGTACCACAGGGCTACTCATCCTTGGGACAGATACGCAGTATTTT	CASTTGLLILGTDTQYF	.	TRBJ2-3	.	TRBV19
TGTGCCAGCAGCTTGACTACACTCGGGGAAAAACTGTTTTTT	CASSLTTLGEKLFF	.	TRBJ1-4	.	TRBV7-8
TGTGCCAGTGGGGCCGGGACTAGCGGATACAATGAGCAGTTCTTC	CASGAGTSGYNEQFF	TRBD2	TRBJ2-1	.	TRBV7-6
TGTGCCAGCAGCTTAACGGGGCGGGAGGGCAGCGTAGATACGCAGTATTTT	CASSLTGREGSVDTQYF	TRBD2	TRBJ2-3	few	TRBV7-3
TGTGCCAGTGACAGGGTAGGTCAGCCCCAGCATTTT	CASDRVGQPQHF	TRBD1	TRBJ1-5	.	TRBV2
TGTGCCAGCAGCTTAACGGGGACTAGCGGGAGGAATGAGCAGTTCTTC	CASSLTGTSGRNEQFF	TRBD2	TRBJ2-1	.	TRBV7-3
TGTGCCAGCAGCTCGGGACTGAGGGGTGGCTACACCTTC	CASSSGLRGGYTF	.	TRBJ1-2	.	TRBV5-6
TGTGCCAGCAGCCAAGACATGGCCCAGGTTATGTACTTC	CASSQDMAQVMYF	.	TRBJ2-7	.	TRBV4-2
TGCGCCAGCAGCTTGGCTGGGGCCGCTGAAGCTTTCTTT	CASSLAGAAEAFF	.	TRBJ1-1	.	TRBV5-1
TGTGCCAGCAGCCCCGGGGGCTCCTACGAGCAGTACTTC	CASSPGGSYEQYF	.	TRBJ2-7	.	TRBV6-5
TGCAGCGTTGAATTTGGTAGCGGGAGCAATGAGCAGTTCTTC	CSVEFGSGSNEQFF	TRBD2	TRBJ2-1	.	TRBV29-1
TGCAGCGCTTTTTCGGGGGGTAGGGCGACCGGGGAGCTGTTTTTT	CSAFSGGRATGELFF	TRBD2	TRBJ2-2	.	TRBV29-1
TGTGCCACCAGCAGCGGACAGGGTTTCGGGGGCTACACCTTC	CATSSGQGFGGYTF	TRBD1	TRBJ1-2	.	TRBV15
TGCGCCAGCAGCCTAGGGACAGGGGTCCCCTACGAGCAGTACTTC	CASSLGTGVPYEQYF	TRBD1	TRBJ2-7	.	TRBV4-1
TGTGCCAGCATGAACCGGGACAACTCCTACGAGCAGTACTTC	CASMNRDNSYEQYF	.	TRBJ2-7	.	TRBV6-1
TGTGCCAGCCGCCGGGAGGGGAGCACTGAAGCTTTCTTT	CASRREGSTEAFF	.	TRBJ1-1	.	TRBV19
TGTGCCAGCCCAGGCCTGAAGGGGCGGGGGAATCAGCCCCAGCATTTT	CASPGLKGRGNQPQHF	.	TRBJ1-5	.	TRBV27
TGTGCCAGCAGCCAAGACCCCCTAGCGGGGGGGCGGGCGAGCACAGATACGCAGTATTTT	CASSQDPLAGGRASTDTQYF	TRBD2	TRBJ2-3	.	TRBV4-2
TGTGCCAGCAGCTTAGACAGGGGCTCCTACGAGCAGTACTTC	CASSLDRGSYEQYF	.	TRBJ2-7	once	TRBV11-2
TGCGCCAGCAGCCCCATCGACAACTCTGGAAACACCATATATTTT	CASSPIDNSGNTIYF	.	TRBJ1-3	.	TRBV5-1
TGTGCCAGCAGCCCTATCCGGCGAAGCGGGACCAATTTCAATGAGCAGTTCTTC	CASSPIRRSGTNFNEQFF	TRBD2	TRBJ2-1	.	TRBV11-2
TGTGCCAGCAGTGAAGCGGGGACAGGGGGGTGGAGGCCCCAGCATTTT	CASSEAGTGGWRPQHF	TRBD1	TRBJ1-5	.	TRBV6-1